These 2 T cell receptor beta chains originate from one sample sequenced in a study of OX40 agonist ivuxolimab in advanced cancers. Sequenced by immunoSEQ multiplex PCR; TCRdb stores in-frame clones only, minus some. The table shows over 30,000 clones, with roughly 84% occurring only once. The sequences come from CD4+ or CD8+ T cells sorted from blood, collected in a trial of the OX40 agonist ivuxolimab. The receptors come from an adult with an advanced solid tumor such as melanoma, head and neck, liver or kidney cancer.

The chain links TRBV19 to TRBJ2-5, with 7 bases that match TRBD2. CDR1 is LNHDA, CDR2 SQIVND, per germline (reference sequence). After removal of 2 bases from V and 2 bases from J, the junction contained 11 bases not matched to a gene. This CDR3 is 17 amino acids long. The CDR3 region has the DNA TGTGCCAGTAGTATACAGGTCTTAGGTAGCGGGCAAGAGACCCAGTACTTC. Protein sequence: CASSIQVLGSGQETQYF. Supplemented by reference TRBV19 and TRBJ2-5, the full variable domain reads DGGITQSPKYLFRKEGQNVTLSCEQNLNHDAMYWYRQDPGQGLRLIYYSQIVNDFQKGDIAEGYSVSREKKESFPLTVTSAQKNPTAFYLCASSIQVLGSGQETQYFGPGTRLLVL.

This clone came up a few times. In DNA, the CDR3 is TGTGCCAGCTCACCTACTAGCCGAGAGGAGACCCAGTACTTC. Its protein product is CASSPTSREETQYF. J is TRBJ2-5 and V is TRBV18, with a tentative D call TRBD2 (6 bases). The CDR3 length is 14 residues. Germline assignment: CDR1 KGHSH and CDR2 LQKENI. V was clipped by 3 bases and J by 5 bases, with 13 bases between them.